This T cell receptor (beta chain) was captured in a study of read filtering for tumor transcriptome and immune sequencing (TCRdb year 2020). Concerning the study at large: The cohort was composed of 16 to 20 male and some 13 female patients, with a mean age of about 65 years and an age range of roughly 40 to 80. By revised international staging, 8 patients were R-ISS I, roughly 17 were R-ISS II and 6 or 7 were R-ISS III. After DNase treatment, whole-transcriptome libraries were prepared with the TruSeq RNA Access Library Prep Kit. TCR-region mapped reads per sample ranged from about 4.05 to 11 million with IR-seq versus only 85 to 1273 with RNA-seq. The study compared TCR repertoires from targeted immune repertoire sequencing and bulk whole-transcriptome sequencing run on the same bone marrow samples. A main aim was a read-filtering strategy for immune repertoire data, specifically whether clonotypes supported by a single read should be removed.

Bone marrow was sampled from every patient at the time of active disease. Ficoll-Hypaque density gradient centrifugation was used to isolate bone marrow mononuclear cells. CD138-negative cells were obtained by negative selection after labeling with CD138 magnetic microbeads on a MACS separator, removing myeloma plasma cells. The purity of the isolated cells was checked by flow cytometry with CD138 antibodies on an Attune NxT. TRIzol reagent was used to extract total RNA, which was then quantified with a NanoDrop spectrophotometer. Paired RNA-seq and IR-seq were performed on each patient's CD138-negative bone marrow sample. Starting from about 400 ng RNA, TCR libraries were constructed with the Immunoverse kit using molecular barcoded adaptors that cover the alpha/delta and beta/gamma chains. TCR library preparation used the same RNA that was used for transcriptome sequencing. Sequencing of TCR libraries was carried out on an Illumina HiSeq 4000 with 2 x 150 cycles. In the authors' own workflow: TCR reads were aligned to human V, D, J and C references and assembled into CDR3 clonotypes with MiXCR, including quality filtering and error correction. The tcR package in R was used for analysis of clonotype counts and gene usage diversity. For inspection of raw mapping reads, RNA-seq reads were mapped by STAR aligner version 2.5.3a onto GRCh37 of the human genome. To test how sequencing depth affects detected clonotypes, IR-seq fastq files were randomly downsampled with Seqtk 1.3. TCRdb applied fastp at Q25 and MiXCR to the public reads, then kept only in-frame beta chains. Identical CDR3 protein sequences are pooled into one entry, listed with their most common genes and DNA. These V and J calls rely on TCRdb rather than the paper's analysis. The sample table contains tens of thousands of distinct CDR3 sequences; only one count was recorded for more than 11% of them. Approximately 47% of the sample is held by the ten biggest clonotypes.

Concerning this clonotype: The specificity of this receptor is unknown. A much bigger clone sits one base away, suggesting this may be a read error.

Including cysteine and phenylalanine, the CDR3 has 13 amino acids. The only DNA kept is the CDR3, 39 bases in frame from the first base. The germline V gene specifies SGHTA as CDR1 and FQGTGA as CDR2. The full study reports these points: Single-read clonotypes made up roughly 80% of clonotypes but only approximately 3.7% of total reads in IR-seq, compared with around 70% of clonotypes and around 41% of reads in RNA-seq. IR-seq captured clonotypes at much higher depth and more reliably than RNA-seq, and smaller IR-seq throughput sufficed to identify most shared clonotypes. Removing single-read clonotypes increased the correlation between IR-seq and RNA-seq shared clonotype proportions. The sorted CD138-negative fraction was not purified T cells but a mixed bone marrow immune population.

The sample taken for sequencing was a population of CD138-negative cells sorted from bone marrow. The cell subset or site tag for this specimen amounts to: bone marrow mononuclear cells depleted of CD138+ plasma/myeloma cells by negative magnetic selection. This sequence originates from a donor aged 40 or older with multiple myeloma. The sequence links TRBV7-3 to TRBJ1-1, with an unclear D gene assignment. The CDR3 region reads CASSLWANTKAFF. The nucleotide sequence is TGTGCCAGCAGCTTATGGGCGAACACTAAAGCTTTCTTT.